This T cell receptor (beta chain) derives from a study of tumor-infiltrating lymphocytes in primary liver carcinoma. Turning to the study itself: Tumors measured roughly 4.2 to 11 cm and were stage T1-T3 N0M0.

A word on this clonotype: Its antigen is not identified. The junction differs from germline at one of its ends, possibly a read error.

Study-wide findings and caveats: For tumor-adjacent and tumor-blood pairs, overlap was less than that seen for tumor region pairs.

Co-extraction of both nucleic acids (RNA and DNA) used about 18-31 mg of unsorted bulk tissue. TCR beta cDNA was made from 400 to 600 ng total RNA with a constant-region primer. Sequencing libraries for TCR beta derived from three nested multiplex PCR rounds that used slightly modified ARM-PCR. Amplification in the first two PCR rounds was performed using TRBV1-TRBV30 forward primers and a C-beta reverse primer for 10 cycles each. TCRdb itself ran the multiplex PCR reads through MiXCR, one entry per CDR3 protein. In the table there are some 190,000 distinct CDR3 sequences, around four fifths of which are singletons. The CDR3 length is 14 residues.

V gene TRBV12-3 or TRBV12-4 combines with J gene TRBJ2-2; possibly TRBD1 for D (5 bases). The receptor was isolated from a man aged 40-55 years with primary liver carcinoma and hepatitis B virus infection. The specimen sequenced was tumor tissue from primary liver carcinoma. The CDR3 bases are TGTGCCAGCTTGGAGACAGCGAATACCGGGGAGCTGTTTTTT. This sequence encodes CASLETANTGELFF.